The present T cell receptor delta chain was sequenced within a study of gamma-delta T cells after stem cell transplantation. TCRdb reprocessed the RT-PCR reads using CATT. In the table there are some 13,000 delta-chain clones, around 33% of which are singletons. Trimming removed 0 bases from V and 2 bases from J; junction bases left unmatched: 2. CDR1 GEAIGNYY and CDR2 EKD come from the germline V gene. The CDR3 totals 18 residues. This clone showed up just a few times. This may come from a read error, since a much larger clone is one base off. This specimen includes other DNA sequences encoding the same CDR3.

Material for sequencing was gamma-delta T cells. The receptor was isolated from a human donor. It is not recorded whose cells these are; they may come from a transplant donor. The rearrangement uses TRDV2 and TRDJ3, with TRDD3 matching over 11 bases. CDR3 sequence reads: CACDTLLGDTWDTRQMFF. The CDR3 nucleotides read TGTGCCTGTGACACCTTACTGGGGGATACCTGGGACACCCGACAGATGTTTTTC.